This T cell receptor beta chain was documented in a study of CD8 T cells in ankylosing spondylitis. Overall study findings and caveats: Disease-linked clones were reportedly significantly enriched in matched ankylosing spondylitis synovial fluid.

V lost 4 bases, J lost 2 bases, and 13 bases lay in between. This CDR3 comprises 14 residues. From germline, CDR1 is SQVTM and CDR2 ANQGSEA. One entry per CDR3 protein results from TCRdb running MiXCR on the 5' RACE reads. Of hundreds of thousands of distinct CDR3 sequences listed, around 24% are singletons. This clonotype occurred once. The antigen remains unidentified. Material: blood, either unsorted or a sorted T cell fraction (not recorded which). V gene TRBV29-1 combines with J gene TRBJ2-3, with a weak D call TRBD2 (5 bases). This TCR derives from a male donor with ankylosing spondylitis or in good health (not recorded which). CDR3 sequence: CSVGRGRTTDTQYF. The CDR3 coding sequence is TGCAGCGTTGGGCGAGGGAGAACCACAGATACGCAGTATTTT.